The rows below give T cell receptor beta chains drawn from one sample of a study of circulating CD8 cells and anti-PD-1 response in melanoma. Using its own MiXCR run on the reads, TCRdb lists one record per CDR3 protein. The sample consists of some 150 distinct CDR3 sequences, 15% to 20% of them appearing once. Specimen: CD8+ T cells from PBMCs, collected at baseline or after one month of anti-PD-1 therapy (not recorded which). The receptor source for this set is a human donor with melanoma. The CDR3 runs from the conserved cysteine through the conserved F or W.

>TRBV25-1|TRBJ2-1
CATREGVGFFF
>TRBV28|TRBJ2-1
CASSVDLYGGPYNEQFF
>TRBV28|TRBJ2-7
CASSPTPKPDRITLDF
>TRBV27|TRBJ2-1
CASSSDANYNEQFF
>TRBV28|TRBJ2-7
CASSLGATYEQYF
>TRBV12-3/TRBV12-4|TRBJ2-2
CASSLGGQGGTGELFF
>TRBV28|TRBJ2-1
CASSSGTVSSYNEQFF
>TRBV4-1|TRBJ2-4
CASSQGRPADIQYF
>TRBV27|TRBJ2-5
CASSEGLAGLLETQYF
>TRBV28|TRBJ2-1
CASSLGTGYNEQFF
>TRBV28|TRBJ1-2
CASSFGGLIDGYTF
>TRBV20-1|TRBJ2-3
CSARPPGLAGGTTSTDTQYF
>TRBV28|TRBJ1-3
CASSPFTGSSGNTIYF
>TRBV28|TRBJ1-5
CASSPPRGPQHF
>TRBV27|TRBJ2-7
CASSFLRQGNPEQYF
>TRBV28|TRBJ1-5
CASSLVTATNQPQHF
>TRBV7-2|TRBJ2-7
CASSLTYEQYF
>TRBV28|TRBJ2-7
CASSFKAGGSGRDDEQYF
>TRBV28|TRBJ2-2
CASSFRGTGELFF
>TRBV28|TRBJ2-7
CASTGLLGYEQYF
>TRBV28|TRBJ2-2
CASLPGGGTGGDTGELFF
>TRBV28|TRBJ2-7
CASSLLAGGYEQYF
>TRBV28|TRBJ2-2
CASSRDRGGSTGELFF
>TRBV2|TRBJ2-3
CASGQSPDTQYF
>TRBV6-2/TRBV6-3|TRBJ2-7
CASSYSTTEQYF
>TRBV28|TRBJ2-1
CASRIAGVYNEQFF
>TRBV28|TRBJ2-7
CASSLPPVEHPYEQYF
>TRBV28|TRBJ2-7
CASSSPGPRTYEQYF